These 4 T cell receptor beta chains were sequenced from one sample in a study of blood T cell repertoires in COVID-19. Sequencing used immunoSEQ multiplex PCR; TCRdb keeps in-frame clones, though not all of them. In the table there are 100,000 to 150,000 clones, 82% of which are singletons. The sample consisted of peripheral blood. The source of these receptors is a human donor in a cohort sampled during active COVID-19.

The genes are TRBV12-3 or TRBV12-4 and TRBJ2-1; weak D call: TRBD1 (5 bases). The CDR3 sequence is 12 residues long. Trimming shortened V by 8 bases and J by 7 bases, and 12 bases separated the two germline ends. CDR3 sequence reads: CASLGLTNEQFF. In nucleotides, the CDR3 is TGTGCCAGCCTGGGGCTAACGAATGAGCAGTTCTTC.

CDR3 bases: TGCAGCTCAGGGGTATACGAGCAGTACTTC. This codes for CSSGVYEQYF. V usage is TRBV20-1 and J usage is TRBJ2-7; TRBD1 is a possible D gene (6 bases). Germline lookup yields CDR1 DFQATT and CDR2 SNEGSKA (reference sequence). The CDR3 spans 10 residues.

The chain is built from TRBV12-3 or TRBV12-4 and TRBJ2-1; possibly TRBD1 for D (5 bases). The CDR3 has 12 amino acids. V lost 10 bases to trimming and J lost 1 base, with 8 bases between them. The CDR3 DNA reads as TGTGCCACGACAGAATCCTACAATGAGCAGTTCTTC. Translating gives CATTESYNEQFF.

This chain connects TRBV7-2 to TRBJ1-4; 7 bases agree with TRBD1. Trimming took 5 bases from V and 7 from J; bases not matched to a gene: 10. Germline lookup yields CDR1 SGHTA and CDR2 FQGNSA. The CDR3 contains 15 residues. CDR3 DNA: TGTGCCAGCAGCAGCCAACAGGGGACGGGTGAAAAACTGTTTTTT. This translates into CASSSQQGTGEKLFF.